The rows below give T cell receptor beta chains drawn from one sample of a study of T-cell memory formation after mild COVID-19. TCRdb called the 5' RACE reads again in MiXCR, with one record for every CDR3 protein. Of about 350,000 distinct CDR3 sequences listed, approximately 14% are singletons. The sample consisted of PBMCs or a T cell subset sorted from them (not recorded which). These receptors all stem from a man younger than 30 who had mild COVID-19 (a few samples of this study predate the infection). Cell type and time point are not known. Each CDR3 is given with its conserved first and last residue. The D gene is left open where the match is weak. Only part of the rows carry a size: once, few, many, or a class if the clone is expanded.

D	J	size	V	length	DNA	CDR3
-	TRBJ2-5	-	TRBV25-1	15	TGTGCCAGCGGCCAAGGGAATCAGGCGGAAGAGACCCAGTACTTC	CASGQGNQAEETQYF
-	TRBJ2-1	few	TRBV29-1	13	TGCAGCGTTGAAGTGGGGTCCTACAATGAGCAGTTCTTC	CSVEVGSYNEQFF
-	TRBJ2-5	many	TRBV12-3/TRBV12-4	15	-	CASSTSDRSQETQYF
TRBD1	TRBJ1-2	many	TRBV5-1	12	TGCGCCAGCAGCCTCGGACAGGCTGGCTACACCTTC	CASSLGQAGYTF
-	TRBJ1-5	-	TRBV12-3/TRBV12-4	16	TGTGCCAGCAGTTTCGGTGGTGGACAGTTCAATCAGCCCCAGCATTTT	CASSFGGGQFNQPQHF
-	TRBJ1-6	-	TRBV10-3	16	TGTGCCATCAGTGAGAGGAGGACCCTTGGGGGTTCACCCCTCCACTTT	CAISERRTLGGSPLHF
TRBD2	TRBJ2-5	few	TRBV5-1	15	TGCGCCAGCAGCTTCAACCGACTAGCGGGAGAGACCCAGTACTTC	CASSFNRLAGETQYF
TRBD2	TRBJ2-1	many	TRBV2	17	TGTGCCAGCAGCCAGCGAGTAGCGGGGGGTAAAGACAATGAGCAGTTCTTC	CASSQRVAGGKDNEQFF
TRBD2	TRBJ2-1	-	TRBV6-2/TRBV6-3	18	TGTGCCAGCAGTCCCCAACCGGGACTAGCGGGGGACTACAATGAGCAGTTCTTC	CASSPQPGLAGDYNEQFF
-	TRBJ1-1	-	TRBV29-1	14	TGCAGCGCCCTTCTAGGGTTAATGAACACTGAAGCTTTCTTT	CSALLGLMNTEAFF
-	TRBJ1-5	-	TRBV6-2/TRBV6-3	14	TGTGCCAGCCCGGATGCGGCCCCCCATCAGCCCCAGCATTTT	CASPDAAPHQPQHF
TRBD2	TRBJ2-7	few	TRBV15	18	TGTGCCACCAGCAAATGGACTAGCGGGGGGGTAGACCTCTACGAGCAGTACTTC	CATSKWTSGGVDLYEQYF
-	TRBJ2-5	many	TRBV6-1	15	TGTGCCAGCAGTGGATCCGATGGGGGTGCGGAGACCCAGTACTTC	CASSGSDGGAETQYF
-	TRBJ1-1	-	TRBV7-2	13	TGTGCCAGCAGCCCTCGTACGAACACTGAAGCTTTCTTT	CASSPRTNTEAFF
-	TRBJ1-6	-	TRBV5-1	17	TGCGCCAGCAGCTTGGTGGAGGGGGGCGACTATAATTCACCCCTCCACTTT	CASSLVEGGDYNSPLHF
TRBD2	TRBJ2-3	few	TRBV4-1	19	TGCGCCAGCAGCCCCCTCGGACTAGCGGAGCTATATGTCACAGATACGCAGTATTTT	CASSPLGLAELYVTDTQYF
TRBD2	TRBJ2-6	few	TRBV12-5	16	TGTGCTAGTGGTTTCGGGGGGAGCTCTGGGGCCAACGTCCTGACTTTC	CASGFGGSSGANVLTF
-	TRBJ2-6	-	TRBV4-1	16	TGCGCCAGCAGCCACCCCTTGGTTCCTGGGGCCAACGTCCTGACTTTC	CASSHPLVPGANVLTF
TRBD2	TRBJ2-1	few	TRBV7-8	21	TGTGCCAGCAGCTTAGATCGGAGTAGCGGGGGGGGTATTAGCTCCTACAATGAGCAGTTCTTC	CASSLDRSSGGGISSYNEQFF
-	TRBJ2-7	few	TRBV7-2	14	TGTGCCAGCAGCACGTACCTCGGGACCTACGAGCAGTACTTC	CASSTYLGTYEQYF
-	TRBJ2-3	many	TRBV7-9	16	TGTGCCAGCAGCTTCCTATTGGATTCTCGCACAGATACGCAGTATTTT	CASSFLLDSRTDTQYF
TRBD2	TRBJ2-3	few	TRBV11-2	18	TGTGCCAGCAGCAATTCCGGACTAGCGGGGACAAAAGGTGATACGCAGTATTTT	CASSNSGLAGTKGDTQYF
-	TRBJ2-1	-	TRBV7-9	14	TGTGCCAGCAGCCTAGGTATCCGATACAATGAGCAGTTCTTC	CASSLGIRYNEQFF
TRBD2	TRBJ2-2	-	TRBV20-1	16	TGCAGTGCTAGAAAGTCCCTAGCGGTGAACACCGGGGAGCTGTTTTTT	CSARKSLAVNTGELFF
-	TRBJ1-5	-	TRBV5-1	13	TGCGCCAGCAGCTTGTCAGGGAGCCAGCCCCAGCATTTT	CASSLSGSQPQHF
TRBD1	TRBJ2-3	many	TRBV9	16	TGTGCCAGCAGCCCAAGGCCCCCGGACAGGCCAGATACGCAGTATTTT	CASSPRPPDRPDTQYF
-	TRBJ2-2	few	TRBV5-8	15	TGTGCCAGCAGCGACACGAAGGTCCACACCGGGGAGCTGTTTTTT	CASSDTKVHTGELFF
-	TRBJ1-2	-	TRBV4-3	16	TGCGCCAGCAGCCCTAACATGGTTACAGGGATATCTGGCTACACCTTC	CASSPNMVTGISGYTF
-	TRBJ2-3	-	TRBV20-1	14	TGCAGTGCCATGGCCCGGGGACGGGCAGATACGCAGTATTTT	CSAMARGRADTQYF
-	TRBJ2-7	-	TRBV6-5	13	TGTGCCAGCAGTAACAGCTTCCTCGACGAGCAGTACTTC	CASSNSFLDEQYF
TRBD2	TRBJ2-5	few	TRBV5-1	16	TGCGCCAGCAGCTGGGGAGCGGGGATGATCCAAGAGACCCAGTACTTC	CASSWGAGMIQETQYF
TRBD2	TRBJ2-7	few	TRBV25-1	15	TGTGCCAGCAGTGAACCCGGGGGGGGTTTCTACGAGCAGTACTTC	CASSEPGGGFYEQYF
-	TRBJ1-4	-	TRBV3-1	14	TGTGCCAGCAGCCAAGACAGGGCTAATGAAAAACTGTTTTTT	CASSQDRANEKLFF
-	TRBJ2-3	-	TRBV7-2	14	TGTGCCAGCAGCCTCAAAGCGGGCACAGATACGCAGTATTTT	CASSLKAGTDTQYF
-	TRBJ2-3	many	TRBV4-1	17	TGCGCCAGCAGCCAAGTGGGAAGAACCGAAGGTGGAGATACGCAGTATTTT	CASSQVGRTEGGDTQYF
TRBD1	TRBJ1-1	-	TRBV10-2	16	TGCGCCAGCAGTGAGTCAAGTGTCAGGGGGCGGACTGAAGCTTTCTTT	CASSESSVRGRTEAFF
-	TRBJ1-6	few	TRBV5-1	14	TGCGCCAGCAGTCGTCCCGCGGTAGATTCACCCCTCCACTTT	CASSRPAVDSPLHF
-	TRBJ2-1	few	TRBV7-3	13	TGTGCCAGCAGCTCGGACGTCCACAATGAGCAGTTCTTC	CASSSDVHNEQFF
-	TRBJ2-1	many	TRBV7-3	13	TGTGCCAGCAGCCTCACTCGGGGAAATGAGCAGTTCTTC	CASSLTRGNEQFF
TRBD2	TRBJ2-3	-	TRBV9	16	TGTGCCAGCAGTGAACTTCGGACTAGCAAGTCTGATACGCAGTATTTT	CASSELRTSKSDTQYF
TRBD1	TRBJ2-1	-	TRBV4-1	16	TGCGCCAGCAGCCAAGGGGTCAGGGGGCTCGACAATGAGCAGTTCTTC	CASSQGVRGLDNEQFF
-	TRBJ2-3	-	TRBV5-1	15	TGCGCCAGCATCTTGGGCGCAACAAGCACAGATACGCAGTATTTT	CASILGATSTDTQYF
-	TRBJ2-7	-	TRBV3-1	15	TGTGCCAGCAGCCAAGGAGGGGGTCCGCTTTACGAGCAGTACTTC	CASSQGGGPLYEQYF
-	TRBJ1-6	-	TRBV12-3/TRBV12-4	14	TGTGCCAGCAGCGCCCCTGGCGGGTTTTCACCCCTCCACTTT	CASSAPGGFSPLHF
TRBD1	TRBJ1-2	-	TRBV12-3/TRBV12-4	14	TGTGCCAGCAGTTTTTGGAACAGGGGCTATGGCTACACCTTC	CASSFWNRGYGYTF
TRBD2	TRBJ2-6	-	TRBV7-6	19	TGTGCCAGCAGCATGAAAGTAGCGGGGGCCGCCTCTGGGGCCAACGTCCTGACTTTC	CASSMKVAGAASGANVLTF
TRBD1	TRBJ2-3	-	TRBV25-1	15	TGTGCCAGCAGCTCCCGGGACAGTGCGGGTGATACGCAGTATTTT	CASSSRDSAGDTQYF
-	TRBJ2-3	few	TRBV3-1	15	TGTGCCAGCAGCCAAGTGGCGGGGGCACCCGATACGCAGTATTTT	CASSQVAGAPDTQYF
-	TRBJ2-1	-	TRBV11-2	16	TGTGCCAGCAGCTTCCGACAGGAGCCTCCTGTGAATGAGCAGTTCTTC	CASSFRQEPPVNEQFF